Described below is a single T cell receptor (beta chain) sequence and its context. What it binds is unknown. This sample was taken from a study of identical twins. The CDR3 is made up of 15 amino acids. V was trimmed by 2 bases and J by 0 bases, leaving 11 bases between them. Germline CDR1 and CDR2: SGHAT and FQNNGV. TCRdb passed the 5' RACE reads through MiXCR, listing each CDR3 protein once. In the table there are about 200,000 distinct CDR3 sequences, approximately 15% of which are singletons. Study-level results: Out-of-frame TCR alpha sharing in monozygotic twins exceeded recombination model predictions.

The same sample was also used in a study of T cells expressing NK-cell markers. Turning to that study: Each TCR beta repertoire originated in sorted T cells that were CD3+CD56+NKG2C+, CD3+CD56+NKG2C- or CD3+CD56-NKG2C+. Out of eight donors sequenced, seven tested HCMV-seropositive and the remaining one seronegative.

The rearrangement uses TRBV11-2 and TRBJ2-7; perhaps TRBD1 as D (6 bases). What was sequenced was CD8+ T cells sorted from blood. This receptor was taken from a woman between 18 and 29 years old in good health. The CDR3 nucleotides are TGTGCCAGCAGCTTATATACAGGGAGCTCCTACGAGCAGTACTTC. Protein sequence: CASSLYTGSSYEQYF.